A single sample gave rise to the 15 T cell receptor beta chains below, sequenced in a study of blood T cell repertoires in COVID-19. Measured with immunoSEQ multiplex PCR; TCRdb has only the in-frame clones, and not every one. The table shows under 140,000 clones, with 88% occurring only once. Sequenced sample: peripheral blood. These receptors were collected from a woman between 45 and 65 years old with acute or convalescent COVID-19.

The V gene is TRBV24-1, the J gene TRBJ2-3, with D possibly matching TRBD2 (6 bases). CDR3 length equals 18 residues. The germline V gene has CDR1 KGHDR and CDR2 SFDVKD. V was pared by 5 bases and J by 2 bases, with 22 bases between. CDR3 residues: CATSGYGTLPFYTDTQYF. Here the CDR3 DNA reads TGTGCCACCAGTGGGTACGGGACTTTACCTTTCTACACAGATACGCAGTATTTT.

J is TRBJ2-3 and V is TRBV6-6, with D possibly TRBD2 on 6 matching bases. CDR1 is MNHNY and CDR2 is SVGAGI in the germline V gene (reference sequence). The ends were cut back, 5 bases at V and 7 bases at J, with 13 bases in the middle. This CDR3 contains 13 residues. CDR3 protein: CASSDWGEHTQYF. In DNA form, the CDR3 reads TGTGCCAGCAGTGATTGGGGGGAGCATACGCAGTATTTT.

V is TRBV5-1 and J is TRBJ2-2, with unresolved D. V lost 4 bases, J lost 6 bases, and 13 bases lay in between. The germline CDR1 and CDR2 sequences are SGHRS and YFSETQ. This CDR3 is 14 amino acids long. As DNA, the CDR3 is TGCGCCAGCAGCCCTGGTCAGGCCGCCGGGGAGCTGTTTTTT. It specifies CASSPGQAAGELFF.

This chain uses TRBV28 with TRBJ1-2; 8 positions agree with TRBD1. The CDR3 loop spans 13 amino acids. V dropped 5 bases and J dropped 3; count of bases not matched to a gene: 2. Germline assignment: CDR1 MDHEN and CDR2 SYDVKM. CDR3 bases: TGTGCCAGCAGTCCGGGACAGGACTATGGCTACACCTTC. This translates into CASSPGQDYGYTF.

On this clone: Other DNA sequences in the same sample also yield this CDR3. The chain carries TRBV24-1 and TRBJ2-1; no clear D. V dropped 9 bases and J dropped 0 bases, with 8 bases sitting between them. The CDR3 runs to 13 residues. CDR1 and CDR2 (germline): KGHDR, SFDVKD. For the CDR3, the DNA is TGTGCCACCTCCTTGAGCTCCTACAATGAGCAGTTCTTC. As protein: CATSLSSYNEQFF.

The rearrangement uses TRBV6-5 and TRBJ1-1; the D gene is possibly TRBD1 (5 bases). V lost 5 bases and J 4 bases, leaving 11 bases between the germline ends. Germline V gives CDR1 MNHEY, CDR2 SVGAGI. The CDR3 covers 13 residues. This CDR3 is CASSPRVITEAFF. The CDR3 DNA sequence: TGTGCCAGCAGTCCCAGGGTAATCACTGAAGCTTTCTTT.

This rearrangement joins TRBV7-8 to TRBJ2-1, with 9 nucleotides matching TRBD2. This CDR3 region has 14 residues. The V segment lost 7 bases and the J segment 7 bases; nucleotides outside the gene matches: 8. The germline V gene encodes CDR1 SGHVS and CDR2 FQNEAQ. The CDR3 region is CASTILAGGNEQFF. The CDR3 DNA reads as TGTGCCAGCACCATACTAGCGGGCGGGAATGAGCAGTTCTTC. The variable domain in full, with the rest retrieved from reference TRBV7-8 and TRBJ2-1, is GAGVSQSPRYKVAKRGQDVALRCDPISGHVSLFWYQQALGQGPEFLTYFQNEAQLDKSGLPSDRFFAERPEGSVSTLKIQRTQQEDSAVYLCASTILAGGNEQFFGPGTRLTVL.

This clone has only one observation. The rearrangement joins TRBV18 to TRBJ2-2, with D hard to call. The V end was cut by 0 bases, the J end by 3 bases, with 5 bases between. The CDR3 is made up of 14 amino acids. Germline CDR1 is KGHSH and CDR2 is LQKENI. CDR3 DNA: TGTGCCAGCTCACCACCCCGTGACACCGGGGAGCTGTTTTTT. This gives the protein CASSPPRDTGELFF.

V usage is TRBV6-6 and J usage is TRBJ1-2, with no clear D. V lost 7 bases, J lost 3 bases, and 15 bases lay in between. This CDR3 contains 14 residues. Germline CDR1 and CDR2: MNHNY and SVGAGI (reference sequence). The CDR3 reads CASTPGPQHYGYTF. CDR3 bases: TGTGCCAGCACTCCTGGGCCCCAACACTATGGCTACACCTTC.

The chain couples TRBV3-1 (or the pseudogene TRBV3-2) to TRBJ1-6, with D maybe TRBD1 (5 bases). Germline lookup yields CDR1 LGHDT and CDR2 YNNKEL (reference sequence). The CDR3 contains 14 residues. Between the trimmed V and J ends, which lost 1 base and 12 bases, there was a span of 13 bases. The CDR3 DNA sequence: TGTGCCAGCAGCCAAGTAAGGGGCGCTGGACCCCTCCACTTT. This gives the protein CASSQVRGAGPLHF.

V and J are TRBV10-3 and TRBJ2-1; D perhaps matches TRBD1 (5 bases). The CDR3 is made up of 15 amino acids. The V end lost 4 bases, the J end lost 7 bases, and 17 bases lay between the germline ends. Germline V gene sequence: CDR1 ENHRY, CDR2 SYGVKD. CDR3 amino acids: CAISVGQGSNNEQFF. CDR3 nucleotide sequence: TGTGCCATCAGTGTTGGGCAGGGCTCCAATAATGAGCAGTTCTTC.

The chain carries TRBV5-4 and TRBJ2-3, with TRBD2 identical over 9 bases. The V and J ends lost 4 bases and 4 bases, in that order; junction bases with no gene match: 10. Germline lookup yields CDR1 SGHNT and CDR2 YYREEE (reference sequence). The CDR3 consists of 16 residues. CDR3 in amino acids: CASSGDLAGVPDTQYF. The CDR3 nucleotides are TGTGCCAGCAGCGGGGACTTAGCGGGAGTCCCAGATACGCAGTATTTT.

The chain carries TRBV11-2 and TRBJ1-1, with unresolved D. The CDR3 has 12 residues. Germline V CDR1 and CDR2: SGHAT, FQNNGV. V lost 5 bases and J 8 bases, leaving 12 bases between the germline ends. In nucleotides, the CDR3 is TGTGCCAGCAGCCCCCCGGGGAGGGAAGCTTTCTTT. Protein product: CASSPPGREAFF.

The CDR3: CATTQGASDTQYF. The CDR3 DNA sequence: TGTGCCACCACACAGGGGGCCTCAGATACGCAGTATTTT. This chain joins TRBV24-1 and TRBJ2-3; TRBD1 matches 9 bases. In germline, CDR1 is KGHDR, CDR2 SFDVKD. This CDR3 comprises 13 residues. V trimming: 8 bases; J trimming: 4 bases; junction bases outside the gene matches: 3.

The rearrangement joins TRBV7-9 to TRBJ2-7, with 8 bases that match TRBD1. CDR1 SEHNR and CDR2 FQNEAQ come from the germline V gene (reference sequence). The CDR3 covers 15 residues. V shed 5 bases, J shed 0 bases, and the junction held 6 bases outside the gene matches. The DNA for the CDR3 is TGTGCCAGCAGCGGGGGACAGGAGAGCTCCTACGAGCAGTACTTC. Protein product: CASSGGQESSYEQYF.